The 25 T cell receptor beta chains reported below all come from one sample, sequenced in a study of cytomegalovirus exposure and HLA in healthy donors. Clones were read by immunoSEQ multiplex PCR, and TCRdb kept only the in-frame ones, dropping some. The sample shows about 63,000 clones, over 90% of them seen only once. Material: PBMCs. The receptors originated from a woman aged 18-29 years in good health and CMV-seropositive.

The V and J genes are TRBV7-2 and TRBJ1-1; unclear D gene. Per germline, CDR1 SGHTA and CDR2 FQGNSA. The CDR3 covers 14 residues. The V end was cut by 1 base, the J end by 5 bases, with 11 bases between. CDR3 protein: CASSLVGGGTEAFF. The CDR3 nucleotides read TGTGCCAGCAGCTTAGTTGGAGGCGGGACTGAAGCTTTCTTT.

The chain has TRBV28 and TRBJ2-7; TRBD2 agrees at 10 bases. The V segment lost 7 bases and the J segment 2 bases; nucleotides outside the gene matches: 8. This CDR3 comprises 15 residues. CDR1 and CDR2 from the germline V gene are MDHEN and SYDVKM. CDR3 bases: TGTGCCAGCATACTAGCGGGGTCTAAAACCTACGAGCAGTACTTC. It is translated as CASILAGSKTYEQYF.

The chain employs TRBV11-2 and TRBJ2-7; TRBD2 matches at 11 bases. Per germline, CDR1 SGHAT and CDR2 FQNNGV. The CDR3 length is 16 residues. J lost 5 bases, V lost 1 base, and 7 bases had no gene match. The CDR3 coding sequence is TGTGCCAGCAGCTTAGGTATAGCGGGAGGGGGCGACGAGCAGTACTTC. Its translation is CASSLGIAGGGDEQYF. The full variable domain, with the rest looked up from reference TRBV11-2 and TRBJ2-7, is EAGVAQSPRYKIIEKRQSVAFWCNPISGHATLYWYQQILGQGPKLLIQFQNNGVVDDSQLPKDRFSAERLKGVDSTLKIQPAKLEDSAVYLCASSLGIAGGGDEQYFGPGTRLTVT.

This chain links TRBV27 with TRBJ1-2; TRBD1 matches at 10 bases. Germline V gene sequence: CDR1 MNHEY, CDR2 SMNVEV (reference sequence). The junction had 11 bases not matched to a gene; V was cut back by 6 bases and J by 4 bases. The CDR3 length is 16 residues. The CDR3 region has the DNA TGTGCCAGCAGACCTTCACCGGGACAGGGGATCTATGGCTACACCTTC. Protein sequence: CASRPSPGQGIYGYTF.

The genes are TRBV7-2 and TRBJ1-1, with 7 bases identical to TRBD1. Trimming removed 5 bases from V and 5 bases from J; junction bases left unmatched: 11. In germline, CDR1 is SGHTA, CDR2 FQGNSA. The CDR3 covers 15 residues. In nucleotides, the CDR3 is TGTGCCAGCAGCGCGGACAGGTTGGGGAATACTGAAGCTTTCTTT. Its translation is CASSADRLGNTEAFF.

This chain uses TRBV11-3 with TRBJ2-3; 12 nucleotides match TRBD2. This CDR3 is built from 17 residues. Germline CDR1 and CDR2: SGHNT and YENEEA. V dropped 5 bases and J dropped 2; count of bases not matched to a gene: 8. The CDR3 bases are TGTGCCAGCAGCGGGAGGACTAGCGGGACCCCCACAGATACGCAGTATTTT. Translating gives CASSGRTSGTPTDTQYF.

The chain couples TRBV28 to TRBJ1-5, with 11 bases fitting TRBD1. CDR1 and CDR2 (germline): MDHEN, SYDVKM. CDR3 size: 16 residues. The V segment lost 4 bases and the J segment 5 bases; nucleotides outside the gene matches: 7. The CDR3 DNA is TGTGCCAGCAGTTCAAGACCGGGACAGGGGGATCAGCCCCAGCATTTT. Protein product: CASSSRPGQGDQPQHF. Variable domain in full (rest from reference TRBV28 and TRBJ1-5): DVKVTQSSRYLVKRTGEKVFLECVQDMDHENMFWYRQDPGLGLRLIYFSYDVKMKEKGDIPEGYSVSREKKERFSLILESASTNQTSMYLCASSSRPGQGDQPQHFGDGTRLSIL.

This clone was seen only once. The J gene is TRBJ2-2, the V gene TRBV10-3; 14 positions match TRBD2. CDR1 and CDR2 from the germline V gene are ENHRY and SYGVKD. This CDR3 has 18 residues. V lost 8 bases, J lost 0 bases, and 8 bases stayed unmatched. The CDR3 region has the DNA TGTGCCATCCCGGGACTAGCGGGGGTTATCTCGAACACCGGGGAGCTGTTTTTT. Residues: CAIPGLAGVISNTGELFF.

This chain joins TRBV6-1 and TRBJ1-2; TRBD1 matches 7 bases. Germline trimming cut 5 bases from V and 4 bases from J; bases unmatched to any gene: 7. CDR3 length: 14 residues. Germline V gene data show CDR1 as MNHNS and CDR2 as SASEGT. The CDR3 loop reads CASSMTGKTYGYTF. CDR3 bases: TGTGCCAGCAGTATGACAGGGAAAACCTATGGCTACACCTTC.

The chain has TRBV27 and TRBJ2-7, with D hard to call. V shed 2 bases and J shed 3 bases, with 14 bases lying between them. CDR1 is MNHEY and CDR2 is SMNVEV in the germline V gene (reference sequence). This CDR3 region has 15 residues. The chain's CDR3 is CASSLDFSKVYEQYF. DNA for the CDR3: TGTGCCAGCAGTTTAGACTTTAGCAAGGTCTACGAGCAGTACTTC.

The CDR3 reads CASSVGGGTGNTEAFF. CDR3 coding DNA: TGTGCCAGCAGCGTAGGCGGCGGGACAGGCAACACTGAAGCTTTCTTT. The rearrangement joins TRBV9 to TRBJ1-1, with TRBD1 matching over 8 bases. J gave up 2 bases and V 0 bases, and 6 bases lay outside the gene matches. This CDR3 has 16 amino acids. Germline V lookup: CDR1 SGDLS, CDR2 YYNGEE.

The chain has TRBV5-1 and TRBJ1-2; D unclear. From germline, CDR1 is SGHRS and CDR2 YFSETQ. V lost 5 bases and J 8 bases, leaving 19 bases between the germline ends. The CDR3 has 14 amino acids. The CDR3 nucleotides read TGCGCCAGCAGAATTGCGGGTCAATTGGAGGGCTACACCTTC. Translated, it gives CASRIAGQLEGYTF. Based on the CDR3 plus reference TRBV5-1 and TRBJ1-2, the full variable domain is KAGVTQTPRYLIKTRGQQVTLSCSPISGHRSVSWYQQTPGQGLQFLFEYFSETQRNKGNFPGRFSGRQFSNSRSEMNVSTLELGDSALYLCASRIAGQLEGYTFGSGTRLTVV.

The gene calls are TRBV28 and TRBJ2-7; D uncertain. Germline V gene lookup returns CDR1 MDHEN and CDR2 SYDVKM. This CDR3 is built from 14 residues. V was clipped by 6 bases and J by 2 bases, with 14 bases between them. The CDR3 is CASSPPVGAYEQYF. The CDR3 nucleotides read TGTGCCAGCAGCCCTCCGGTCGGAGCCTACGAGCAGTACTTC. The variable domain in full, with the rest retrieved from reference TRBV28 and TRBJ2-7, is DVKVTQSSRYLVKRTGEKVFLECVQDMDHENMFWYRQDPGLGLRLIYFSYDVKMKEKGDIPEGYSVSREKKERFSLILESASTNQTSMYLCASSPPVGAYEQYFGPGTRLTVT.

CDR3 DNA sequence: TGTGCCAGCAGCCAAGTTAGCGGGGAGACAGATACGCAGTATTTT. It encodes CASSQVSGETDTQYF. This rearrangement joins TRBV4-2 to TRBJ2-3, with 8 bases identical to TRBD2. Trimming took 1 base from V and 3 from J; bases not matched to a gene: 3. Looked up from germline, CDR1 is LGHNA and CDR2 is YNFKEQ. The length of the CDR3 is 15 residues.

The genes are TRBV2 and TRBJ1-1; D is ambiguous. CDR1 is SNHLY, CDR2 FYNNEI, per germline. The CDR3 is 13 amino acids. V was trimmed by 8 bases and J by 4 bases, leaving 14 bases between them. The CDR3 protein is CASRGNGVTEAFF. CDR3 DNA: TGTGCCAGCCGAGGCAACGGAGTCACTGAAGCTTTCTTT.

The CDR3 protein is CASSYRGQGIRDEQYF. The CDR3 DNA is TGTGCCAGCAGTTACCGGGGACAGGGTATAAGGGACGAGCAGTACTTC. The rearrangement links TRBV6-6 to TRBJ2-7, with 9 bases fitting TRBD1. The CDR3 extends over 16 amino acids. V was clipped by 2 bases and J by 5 bases; unmatched bases: 10. Germline CDR1 and CDR2: MNHNY and SVGAGI (reference sequence).

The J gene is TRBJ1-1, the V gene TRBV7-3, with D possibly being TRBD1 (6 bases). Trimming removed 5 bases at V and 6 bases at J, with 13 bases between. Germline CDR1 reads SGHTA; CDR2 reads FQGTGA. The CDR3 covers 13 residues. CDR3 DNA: TGTGCCAGCAGCCGAACAGGGACGTCTGAAGCTTTCTTT. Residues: CASSRTGTSEAFF.

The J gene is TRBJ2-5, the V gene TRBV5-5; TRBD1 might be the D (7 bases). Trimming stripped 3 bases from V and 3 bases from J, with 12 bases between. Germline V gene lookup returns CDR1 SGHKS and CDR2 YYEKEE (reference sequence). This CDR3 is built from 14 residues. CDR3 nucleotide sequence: TGTGCCAGCAGCTGGAGGGACAGAGAAGAGACCCAGTACTTC. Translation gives CASSWRDREETQYF.

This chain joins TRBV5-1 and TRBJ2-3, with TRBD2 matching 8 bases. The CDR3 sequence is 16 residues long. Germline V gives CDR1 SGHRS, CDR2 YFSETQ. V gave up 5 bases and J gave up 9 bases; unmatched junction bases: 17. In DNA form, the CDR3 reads TGCGCCAGCAGTTTACTAGCGGACCCCACATGGGACACGCAGTATTTT. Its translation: CASSLLADPTWDTQYF.

CDR3 nucleotide sequence: TGTGCCAGCAGCTTGTCAGGATATACTGAAGCTTTCTTT. Encoded protein: CASSLSGYTEAFF. The rearrangement uses TRBV11-2 and TRBJ1-1; D unresolved. Trimming took off 3 bases at V and 5 bases at J, with 10 bases between the two ends. The CDR3 spans 13 residues. Germline CDR1 reads SGHAT; CDR2 reads FQNNGV.

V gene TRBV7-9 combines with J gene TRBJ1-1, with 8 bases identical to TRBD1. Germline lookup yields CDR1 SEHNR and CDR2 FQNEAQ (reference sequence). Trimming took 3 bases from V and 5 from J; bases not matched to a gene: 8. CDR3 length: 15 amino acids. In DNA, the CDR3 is TGTGCCAGCAGCTTCCCTCAGGGGGCTAGAACTGAAGCTTTCTTT. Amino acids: CASSFPQGARTEAFF.

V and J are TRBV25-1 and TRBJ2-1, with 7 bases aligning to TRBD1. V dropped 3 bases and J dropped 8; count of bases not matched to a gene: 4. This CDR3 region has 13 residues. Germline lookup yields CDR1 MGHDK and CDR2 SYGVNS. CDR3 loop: CASSEHRGYEQFF. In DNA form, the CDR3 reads TGTGCCAGCAGTGAGCACAGGGGCTATGAGCAGTTCTTC.

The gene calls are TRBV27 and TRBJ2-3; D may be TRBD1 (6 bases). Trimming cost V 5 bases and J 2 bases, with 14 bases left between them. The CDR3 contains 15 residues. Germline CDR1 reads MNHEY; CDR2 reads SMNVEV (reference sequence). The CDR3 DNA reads TGTGCCAGCAGTAGTCCGGGACACATCACAGATACGCAGTATTTT. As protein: CASSSPGHITDTQYF.

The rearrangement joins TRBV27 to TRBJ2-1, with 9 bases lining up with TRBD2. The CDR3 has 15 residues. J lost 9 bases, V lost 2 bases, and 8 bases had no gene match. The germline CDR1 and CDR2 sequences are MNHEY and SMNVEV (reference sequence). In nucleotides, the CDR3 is TGTGCCAGCAGTTTACGCGGGAGGGTGTGGGTTGAGCAGTTCTTC. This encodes CASSLRGRVWVEQFF.

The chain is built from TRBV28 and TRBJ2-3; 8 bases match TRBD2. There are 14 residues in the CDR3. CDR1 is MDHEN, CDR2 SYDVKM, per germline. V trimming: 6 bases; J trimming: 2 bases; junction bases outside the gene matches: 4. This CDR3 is CASRETSVTDTQYF. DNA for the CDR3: TGTGCCAGCAGAGAGACTAGCGTCACAGATACGCAGTATTTT.